Below, 13 T cell receptor beta chains from the same sample are listed, as sequenced in a study of CD8+ T cells in alopecia areata. The treatment was: oral pan-JAK inhibitor, 5-10 mg twice daily. Sequencing templates came from extracted RNA that was reverse transcribed into cDNA. The table came from immunoSEQ multiplex PCR; TCRdb's copy has only in-frame clones and leaves some out. The sample has 180,000 or so clones; roughly 60% are singletons. Sequenced here: CD4+ T cells sorted from blood, sampled at week 24, from a patient treated with tofacitinib. The source is a human donor with alopecia areata.

In its sample, this clone was seen a few times. The chain employs TRBV4-3 and TRBJ1-1; TRBD1 is a possible D gene (6 bases). Trimming cost V 3 bases and J 2 bases, with 10 bases left between them. Germline V gives CDR1 LGHNA, CDR2 YSLEER. The CDR3 is made up of 14 amino acids. The CDR3 nucleotides are TGCGCCAGCAGCCACTTACAGGGCAACACTGAAGCTTTCTTT. The encoded protein is CASSHLQGNTEAFF.

The chain joins TRBV4-3 to TRBJ2-1, with D hard to call. Germline CDR1 reads LGHNA; CDR2 reads YSLEER. The CDR3 spans 13 residues. Between the trimmed V and J ends, which lost 0 bases and 5 bases, there was a span of 5 bases. The CDR3 reads CASSQDVHNEQFF. The CDR3 DNA reads TGCGCCAGCAGCCAAGATGTTCACAATGAGCAGTTCTTC.

The chain is built from TRBV6-5 and TRBJ1-1; the D gene is possibly TRBD1 (5 bases). Germline V CDR1 and CDR2: MNHEY, SVGAGI. V shed 2 bases and J shed 0 bases, with 10 bases lying between them. CDR3 length: 15 residues. The CDR3 DNA reads as TGTGCCAGCAGTTACGGGGGGAACTTGAACACTGAAGCTTTCTTT. This sequence encodes CASSYGGNLNTEAFF.

The chain combines TRBV30 with TRBJ2-5; D ambiguous. Germline assignment: CDR1 GTSNPN and CDR2 SVGIG (reference sequence). Trimming shortened V by 4 bases and J by 2 bases, and 14 bases separated the two germline ends. CDR3 size: 14 residues. The CDR3 region has the DNA TGTGCCTGGAACGTCCGTGCATTACAAGAGACCCAGTACTTC. This encodes CAWNVRALQETQYF.

The chain employs TRBV9 and TRBJ2-1; D not resolved. Germline values: CDR1 SGDLS, CDR2 YYNGEE. With 4 bases removed from V and 3 bases from J, the gap between germline ends came to 11 bases. This CDR3 region has 14 residues. CDR3 residues: CASSRTDHYNEQFF. CDR3 nucleotide sequence: TGTGCCAGCAGCCGGACGGACCACTACAATGAGCAGTTCTTC.

The chain has TRBV9 and TRBJ2-2, with D unclear. This CDR3 region has 12 residues. Germline lookup yields CDR1 SGDLS and CDR2 YYNGEE. V dropped 1 base and J dropped 7 bases, with 5 bases sitting between them. The CDR3 DNA reads TGTGCCAGCAGCGTATTGAACGGGGAGCTGTTTTTT. Amino acid sequence: CASSVLNGELFF. Full variable domain (missing parts from reference TRBV9 and TRBJ2-2): DSGVTQTPKHLITATGQRVTLRCSPRSGDLSVYWYQQSLDQGLQFLIQYYNGEERAKGNILERFSAQQFPDLHSELNLSSLELGDSALYFCASSVLNGELFFGEGSRLTVL.

The V call is TRBV29-1, the J call TRBJ2-2, with a tentative D call TRBD2 (6 bases). V was cut by 4 bases and J by 4 bases, with 13 bases left in between. The CDR3 spans 14 residues. In germline, CDR1 is SQVTM, CDR2 ANQGSEA. The CDR3 protein is CSVASAPSTGELFF. The CDR3 coding sequence is TGCAGCGTTGCTAGCGCGCCTTCCACCGGGGAGCTGTTTTTT.

This clone was found a few times. The chain recombines TRBV29-1 with TRBJ2-7; possibly TRBD1 for D (5 bases). With 4 bases removed from V and 2 bases from J, the gap between germline ends came to 15 bases. The CDR3 sequence is 14 residues long. Per germline, CDR1 SQVTM and CDR2 ANQGSEA. The CDR3 coding sequence is TGCAGCGTTGGGGTGCAGGGTAGCACCTACGAGCAGTACTTC. It translates to CSVGVQGSTYEQYF.

The chain couples TRBV29-1 to TRBJ1-1; a possible D gene is TRBD1 (6 bases). The V end lost 4 bases, the J end lost 3 bases, and 15 bases lay between the germline ends. Looked up from germline, CDR1 is SQVTM and CDR2 is ANQGSEA. CDR3 size: 14 residues. CDR3 in amino acids: CSVVNRRGYTEAFF. CDR3 DNA sequence: TGCAGCGTTGTAAATAGGAGGGGGTACACTGAAGCTTTCTTT.

The rearrangement joins TRBV5-4 to TRBJ1-6; possible D gene TRBD1, 5 bases. V lost 3 bases and J lost 8, with 12 bases in between. The CDR3 sequence is 14 residues long. CDR1 is SGHNT, CDR2 YYREEE, per germline (reference sequence). The CDR3 reads CASSWGTLDSPLHF. The CDR3, as DNA: TGTGCCAGCAGCTGGGGCACACTAGATTCACCCCTCCACTTT.

The sample holds one count of this clone. The rearrangement links TRBV25-1 to TRBJ1-2, with 7 bases matching TRBD1. Germline lookup yields CDR1 MGHDK and CDR2 SYGVNS. The CDR3 spans 13 residues. The V and J ends lost 2 bases and 4 bases, in that order; junction bases with no gene match: 1. The CDR3 DNA reads as TGTGCCAGCAGTGAAGGACAGGTCTATGGCTACACCTTC. Its translation is CASSEGQVYGYTF.

The chain has TRBV19 and TRBJ2-1, with 14 bases lining up with TRBD2. The V segment lost 9 bases and the J segment 9 bases; nucleotides outside the gene matches: 13. The CDR3 runs 16 residues. Looked up from germline, CDR1 is LNHDA and CDR2 is SQIVND (reference sequence). The CDR3 loop is CASGPGTSGSFSEQFF. The CDR3 DNA follows: TGTGCCAGCGGACCCGGGACTAGCGGGAGCTTCAGTGAGCAGTTCTTC. Based on the CDR3 plus reference TRBV19 and TRBJ2-1, the full variable domain is DGGITQSPKYLFRKEGQNVTLSCEQNLNHDAMYWYRQDPGQGLRLIYYSQIVNDFQKGDIAEGYSVSREKKESFPLTVTSAQKNPTAFYLCASGPGTSGSFSEQFFGPGTRLTVL.

Worth noting for this clone: The junction shows a germline mismatch at one end, possibly a read error. This sample includes further DNA sequences coding for the same CDR3. The genes are TRBV30 and TRBJ2-7; 13 positions agree with TRBD2. The V gene's germline CDR1 is GTSNPN and CDR2 SVGIG (reference sequence). This CDR3 has 15 amino acids. The CDR3 reads CAWVSGLAGDYEQYF. The CDR3, as DNA: TGCGCCTGGGTCTCCGGACTAGCGGGAGACTACGAGCAGTACTTC. Full variable domain (rest looked up from reference TRBV30 and TRBJ2-7): SQTIHQWPATLVQPVGSPLSLECTVEGTSNPNLYWYRQAAGRGLQLLFYSVGIGQISSEVPQNLSASRPQDRQFILSSKKLLLSDSGFYLCAWVSGLAGDYEQYFGPGTRLTVT.